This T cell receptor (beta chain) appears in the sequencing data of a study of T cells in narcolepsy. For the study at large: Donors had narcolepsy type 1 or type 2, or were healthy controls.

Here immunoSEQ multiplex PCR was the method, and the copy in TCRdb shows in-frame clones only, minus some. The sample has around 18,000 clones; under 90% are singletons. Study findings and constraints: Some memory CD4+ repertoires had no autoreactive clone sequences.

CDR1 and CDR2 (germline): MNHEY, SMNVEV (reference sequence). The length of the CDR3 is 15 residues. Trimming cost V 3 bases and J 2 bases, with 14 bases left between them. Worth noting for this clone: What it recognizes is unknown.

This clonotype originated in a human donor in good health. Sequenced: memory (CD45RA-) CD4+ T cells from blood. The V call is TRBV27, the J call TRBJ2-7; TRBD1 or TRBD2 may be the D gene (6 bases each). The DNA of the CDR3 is TGTGCCAGCAGTTTCTCCGGGGGCATCACCTACGAGCAGTACTTC. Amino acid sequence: CASSFSGGITYEQYF.